The rows below give T cell receptor beta chains drawn from one sample of a study of CD8 T cells in Susac syndrome. One entry per CDR3 protein results from TCRdb running MiXCR on the immunoSEQ multiplex PCR reads. The repertoire holds approximately 87,000 distinct CDR3 sequences, with around 96% as singletons. The sequencing sample was made of CD8+ T cells from PBMCs. All receptors come from a human donor with Susac syndrome. CDR3s include the opening cysteine and the closing phenylalanine or tryptophan. The D gene is left open where the match is weak. Clone size is stated in some rows and not others, as once, few, many or a class when expanded.

TRBV12-3/TRBV12-4	.	TRBD1	TRBJ2-5	CASSRRDRARETQYF	TGTGCCAGCAGCCGTAGGGACAGGGCCCGAGAGACCCAGTACTTC
TRBV7-9	.	.	TRBJ2-5	CASTPSRQETQYF	TGTGCCAGCACCCCCTCCAGACAAGAGACCCAGTACTTC
TRBV7-6	once	TRBD1	TRBJ1-1	CASSSDRGHTEAFF	TGTGCCAGCAGCTCCGACAGGGGGCACACTGAAGCTTTCTTT
TRBV19	.	TRBD1	TRBJ1-4	CASTGQGPHEKLFF	TGTGCCAGTACGGGACAGGGCCCCCATGAAAAACTGTTTTTT
TRBV28	.	.	TRBJ1-4	CASGFQRGETNEKLFF	TGTGCCAGCGGATTCCAAAGGGGAGAGACTAATGAAAAACTGTTTTTT
TRBV5-6	.	TRBD1	TRBJ2-7	CASSQGQSYYEQYF	TGTGCCAGCAGCCAGGGACAGTCCTACTACGAGCAGTACTTC
TRBV7-8	.	.	TRBJ2-7	CASSFGGSQYEQYF	TGTGCCAGCAGTTTTGGGGGGAGTCAATACGAGCAGTACTTC
TRBV7-9	.	TRBD1	TRBJ1-2	CASSLAQGAHGYTF	TGTGCCAGCAGCTTAGCTCAGGGGGCGCATGGCTACACCTTC
TRBV24-1	.	.	TRBJ2-1	CATSVRAGRNEQFF	TGTGCCACCAGTGTACGTGCGGGGCGCAATGAGCAGTTCTTC
TRBV9	.	.	TRBJ2-1	CASSVGRGWDEQFF	TGTGCCAGCAGCGTAGGTAGGGGTTGGGATGAGCAGTTCTTC
TRBV6-2/TRBV6-3	.	.	TRBJ2-7	CASIPVRGHEQYF	TGTGCCAGCATCCCCGTCCGGGGTCACGAGCAGTACTTC
TRBV3-1	.	.	TRBJ2-1	CASSHPPPYNEQFF	TGTGCCAGCAGCCATCCACCCCCCTACAATGAGCAGTTCTTC
TRBV19	.	TRBD2	TRBJ2-2	CASSPGLATGELFF	TGTGCCAGTAGTCCGGGACTAGCAACCGGGGAGCTGTTTTTT
TRBV29-1	.	.	TRBJ2-1	CSVEDPQGRYNEQFF	TGCAGCGTTGAAGATCCCCAGGGGAGGTACAATGAGCAGTTCTTC
TRBV12-3/TRBV12-4	.	TRBD1	TRBJ1-2	CASSLLEGAYYGYTF	TGTGCCAGCAGTTTATTAGAGGGGGCGTACTATGGCTACACCTTC
TRBV13	.	.	TRBJ2-4	CASSLRQGRNIQYF	TGTGCCAGCAGCTTACGGCAGGGGCGGAACATTCAGTACTTC
TRBV27	.	.	TRBJ1-2	CASSLSLYSREANYGYTF	TGTGCCAGCAGTTTATCCCTGTACAGTCGGGAAGCTAACTATGGCTACACCTTC
TRBV20-1	.	.	TRBJ2-1	CSAEARWGRYNEQFF	TGCAGTGCCGAGGCGAGGTGGGGGCGTTACAATGAGCAGTTCTTC
TRBV24-1	.	TRBD1	TRBJ2-7	CATSDLRDRDDEQYF	TGTGCCACCAGTGATCTGAGGGACAGGGATGACGAGCAGTACTTC
TRBV27	once	.	TRBJ2-6	CASGGRSANVLTF	TGTGCCAGCGGAGGACGTTCGGCCAACGTCCTGACTTTC
TRBV4-3	.	.	TRBJ2-5	CASSQDRVQETQYF	TGCGCCAGCAGCCAAGATCGGGTCCAAGAGACCCAGTACTTC
TRBV19	.	TRBD1	TRBJ1-2	CATAGQVDYGYTF	TGTGCCACCGCGGGACAGGTGGACTATGGCTACACCTTC
TRBV7-6	.	.	TRBJ1-5	CASSLGRRRNQPQHF	TGTGCCAGCAGCCTGGGACGGAGGAGGAATCAGCCCCAGCATTTT
TRBV29-1	.	TRBD1	TRBJ1-2	CSVGTGVGVYGYTF	TGCAGCGTAGGGACAGGGGTGGGGGTCTATGGCTACACCTTC
TRBV19	.	TRBD1	TRBJ2-7	CASSWGDRPGYEQYF	TGTGCCAGTAGCTGGGGGGACAGGCCGGGCTACGAGCAGTACTTC
TRBV6-2/TRBV6-3	.	.	TRBJ2-1	CASSWAGAYNEQFF	TGTGCCAGCAGTTGGGCGGGGGCTTACAATGAGCAGTTCTTC
TRBV5-1	.	.	TRBJ1-2	CASRTRTADYGYTF	TGCGCCAGTAGAACCAGGACGGCCGACTATGGCTACACCTTC
TRBV11-2	.	.	TRBJ2-7	CASSPLGLNYEQYF	TGTGCCAGCAGCCCATTGGGGTTAAACTACGAGCAGTACTTC
TRBV4-1	.	.	TRBJ2-1	CASSQVGGSYNEQFF	TGCGCCAGCAGCCAAGTTGGAGGCTCCTACAATGAGCAGTTCTTC
TRBV18	.	.	TRBJ1-5	CASSPVNQPQHF	TGTGCCAGCTCACCAGTCAATCAGCCCCAGCATTTT
TRBV7-2	.	.	TRBJ2-1	CASGLADSYNEQFF	TGTGCCAGCGGGTTGGCTGACTCCTACAATGAGCAGTTCTTC
TRBV7-9	.	.	TRBJ2-4	CASSPWDNIAKNIQYF	TGTGCCAGCAGCCCGTGGGACAACATAGCCAAAAACATTCAGTACTTC
TRBV28	few	.	TRBJ1-1	CASSLRETEAFF	TGTGCCAGCTCACTACGAGAGACTGAAGCTTTCTTT
TRBV14	.	.	TRBJ2-7	CASSLDFSYEQYF	TGTGCCAGCAGCCTGGACTTTTCCTACGAGCAGTACTTC
TRBV27	.	.	TRBJ1-2	CASSLGQGRRLNYGYTF	TGTGCCAGCAGTTTAGGGCAGGGCCGAAGATTGAACTATGGCTACACCTTC
TRBV6-1	.	.	TRBJ2-4	CASSERGMLAKNIQYF	TGTGCCAGCAGTGAAAGGGGGATGTTAGCCAAAAACATTCAGTACTTC
TRBV6-6	.	.	TRBJ2-1	CASSYRPPRTEQFF	TGTGCCAGCAGCTACCGGCCTCCGAGGACTGAGCAGTTCTTC
TRBV4-1	.	.	TRBJ1-1	CASSQDRSVNTEAFF	TGCGCCAGCAGCCAAGATCGAAGCGTGAACACTGAAGCTTTCTTT
TRBV5-1	.	TRBD1	TRBJ2-7	CASGAGTGGYEQYF	TGCGCCAGCGGCGCCGGGACAGGAGGCTACGAGCAGTACTTC
TRBV5-4	once	.	TRBJ2-5	CASRDRTEETQYF	TGTGCCAGCAGAGACCGGACGGAAGAGACCCAGTACTTC
TRBV20-1	.	.	TRBJ2-7	CSARDRAAGYEQYF	TGCAGTGCTAGAGACAGGGCGGCGGGCTACGAGCAGTACTTC
TRBV5-1	.	.	TRBJ2-5	CASSLVIGAQETQYF	TGCGCCAGCAGCTTGGTTATAGGGGCACAAGAGACCCAGTACTTC
TRBV2	.	.	TRBJ2-7	CASSEGAASSYEQYF	TGTGCCAGCAGTGAAGGAGCGGCGAGCTCCTACGAGCAGTACTTC
TRBV27	.	.	TRBJ2-7	CASSPWTAYEQYF	TGTGCCAGCAGTCCCTGGACAGCCTACGAGCAGTACTTC
TRBV20-1	.	.	TRBJ2-1	CSARDRRTTNYNEQFF	TGCAGTGCTAGAGATCGGAGGACTACAAACTACAATGAGCAGTTCTTC
TRBV6-1	.	TRBD1	TRBJ2-1	CASSEARTGSNEQFF	TGTGCCAGCAGTGAAGCAAGGACAGGATCCAATGAGCAGTTCTTC
TRBV7-9	.	.	TRBJ1-2	CASSLAHVQRGYTF	TGTGCCAGCAGCTTAGCGCATGTACAGCGAGGCTACACCTTC
TRBV3-1	.	TRBD1	TRBJ2-5	CASSHTQGLGETQYF	TGTGCCAGCAGCCACACACAGGGGCTTGGGGAGACCCAGTACTTC
TRBV6-5	.	TRBD1	TRBJ1-2	CASSYNLRQGYTYGYTF	TGTGCCAGCAGTTACAACCTACGACAGGGCTACACTTATGGCTACACCTTC
TRBV15	.	.	TRBJ2-3	CATSRENTQYF	TGTGCCACCAGCAGGGAAAATACGCAGTATTTT
TRBV3-1	.	.	TRBJ2-7	CASSQVDAVAPYEQYF	TGTGCCAGCAGCCAAGTGGACGCCGTTGCCCCCTACGAGCAGTACTTC
TRBV9	.	TRBD1	TRBJ1-1	CASSAAGTAVNTEAFF	TGTGCCAGCAGCGCGGCCGGGACAGCTGTGAACACTGAAGCTTTCTTT
TRBV29-1	once	.	TRBJ2-3	CSVDRRSSLPPDTQYF	TGCAGCGTTGACAGGCGATCAAGTCTCCCCCCAGATACGCAGTATTTT
TRBV6-2/TRBV6-3	.	TRBD1	TRBJ2-1	CASSSTGTGGLEQFF	TGTGCCAGCAGTTCAACCGGGACAGGGGGACTCGAGCAGTTCTTC
TRBV29-1	.	.	TRBJ2-2	CSALGTYTGELFF	TGCAGCGCCCTAGGGACGTACACCGGGGAGCTGTTTTTT
TRBV30	.	.	TRBJ1-2	CAWRSSRDSPYGYTF	TGTGCCTGGCGATCTAGCCGGGACTCACCTTATGGCTACACCTTC
TRBV28	.	.	TRBJ2-2	CASSLRGAGELFF	TGTGCCAGCAGTTTGCGTGGGGCCGGGGAGCTGTTTTTT